The present entry profiles one T cell receptor (beta chain) with its context. The sample originates from a study of blood T cell repertoires in COVID-19. The germline V gene encodes CDR1 SGHDN and CDR2 FVKESK. This CDR3 comprises 16 residues. Germline trimming cut 3 bases from V and 7 bases from J; bases unmatched to any gene: 8. Here immunoSEQ multiplex PCR was the method, and the copy in TCRdb shows in-frame clones only, minus some. The repertoire holds some 70,000 clones, approximately 80% seen once, with 8.5% to 10% in the top ten. The gene calls are TRBV14 and TRBJ2-1; 11 positions match TRBD1. Sequencing was performed on peripheral blood. The sequence was obtained from a woman between 45 and 60 years old with acute or convalescent COVID-19. The CDR3 protein is CASSQWTGGSSNEQFF. In nucleotides, the CDR3 is TGTGCCAGCAGCCAGTGGACAGGGGGCTCGTCGAATGAGCAGTTCTTC. The whole variable domain, filled in from reference TRBV14 and TRBJ2-1, reads EAGVTQFPSHSVIEKGQTVTLRCDPISGHDNLYWYRRVMGKEIKFLLHFVKESKQDESGMPNNRFLAERTGGTYSTLKVQPAELEDSGVYFCASSQWTGGSSNEQFFGPGTRLTVL.